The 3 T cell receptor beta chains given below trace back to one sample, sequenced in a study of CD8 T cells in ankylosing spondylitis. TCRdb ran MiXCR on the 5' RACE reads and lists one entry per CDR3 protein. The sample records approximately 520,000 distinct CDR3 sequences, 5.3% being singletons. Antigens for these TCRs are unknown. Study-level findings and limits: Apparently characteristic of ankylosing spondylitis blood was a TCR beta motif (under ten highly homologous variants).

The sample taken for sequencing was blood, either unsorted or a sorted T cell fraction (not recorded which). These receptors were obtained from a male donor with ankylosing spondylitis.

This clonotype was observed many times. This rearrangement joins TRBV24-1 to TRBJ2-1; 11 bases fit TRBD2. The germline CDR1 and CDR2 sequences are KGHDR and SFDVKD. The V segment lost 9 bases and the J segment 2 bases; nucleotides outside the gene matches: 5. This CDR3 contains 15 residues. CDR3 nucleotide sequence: TGTGCCACCGGAATGACTAGCGGGGCCTACAATGAGCAGTTCTTC. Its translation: CATGMTSGAYNEQFF.

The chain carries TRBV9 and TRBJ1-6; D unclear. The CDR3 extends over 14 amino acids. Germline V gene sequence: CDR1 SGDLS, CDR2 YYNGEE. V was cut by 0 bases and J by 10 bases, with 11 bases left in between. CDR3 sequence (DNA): TGTGCCAGCAGCGTAGGCGCCCGGGGATCACCCCTCCACTTT. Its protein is CASSVGARGSPLHF.

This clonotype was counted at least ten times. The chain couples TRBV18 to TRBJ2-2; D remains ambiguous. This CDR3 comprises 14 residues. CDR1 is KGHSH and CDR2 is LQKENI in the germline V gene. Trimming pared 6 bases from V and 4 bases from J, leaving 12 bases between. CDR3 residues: CASSLGPLTGELFF. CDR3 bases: TGTGCCAGCTCGCTAGGACCTCTCACCGGGGAGCTGTTTTTT.